The T cell receptor beta chain under discussion was sequenced for a study of T cell responses to AZD1222 COVID-19 vaccine. Broader study findings: A rise in Spike-specific TCR breadth and depth followed two AZD1222 doses. Spike-wide coverage was observed for vaccine-associated CD4 TCRs, with dominant responses at 160-218 and 743-854. White British people made up most donors, females outnumbered males, and clonal diversity was possibly underestimated.

As concerns this clone: Its matching antigen is unknown. Different DNA sequences within this sample yield the same CDR3.

Sequencing used immunoSEQ multiplex PCR; TCRdb keeps in-frame clones, though not all of them. The sample includes 160,000 or so clones, approximately 86% of them seen just once. V shed 3 bases and J shed 6 bases, with 11 bases lying between them. The V gene's germline CDR1 is MNHEY and CDR2 SMNVEV (reference sequence). This CDR3 is 13 amino acids long. The V and J genes are TRBV27 and TRBJ1-1, with unresolved D. The receptor was isolated from an adult who had recovered from COVID-19. This specimen was peripheral blood, taken after recovery from COVID-19. The CDR3 coding sequence is TGTGCCAGCAGTTTTGGGCCGGGCGCTGAAGCTTTCTTT. Its translation: CASSFGPGAEAFF.